This TCR beta chain emerged from a study of post-analysis software for immune sequencing data. Turning to the study itself: Relapsing-remitting, secondary progressive and progressive-relapsing forms of multiple sclerosis all featured among disease courses. Study-wide points: About five TRBV segments, including TRBV5-6, TRBV5-1 and TRBV20-1, were more frequent in patients than controls.

There are 12 residues in the CDR3. CDR1 is MNHEY, CDR2 SVGAGI, per germline. The ends lost 5 bases at V and 10 bases at J; junction bases unmatched: 4. Unique molecular identifiers had been added to the TCR beta cDNA libraries. MiXCR was run by TCRdb on the PCR reads, yielding one entry per CDR3 protein. The sample has approximately 630,000 distinct CDR3 sequences; 55% to 70% are singletons. As for this clonotype: The target antigen is unknown.

The specimen sequenced was blood. J is TRBJ2-1 and V is TRBV6-5; 8 nucleotides align to TRBD2. The source is a girl aged 2 to 9 with multiple sclerosis. As DNA, the CDR3 is TGTGCCAGCAGTCGGGAGGGGGGGGAGCAGTTCTTC. It codes for CASSREGGEQFF.